The entry below describes one T cell receptor beta chain. The CDR3 loop spans 16 amino acids. The V gene end was trimmed by 0 bases and the J gene end by 3 bases; junction bases not matched to a gene: 3. CDR1 and CDR2 (germline): SGDLS, YYNGEE. Data came from immunoSEQ multiplex PCR; TCRdb stores just in-frame clones and leaves some out. Among tens of thousands of clones listed, about nine tenths were seen once. This specimen comes from a study of blood T cell repertoires in COVID-19. Sequenced: peripheral blood. The chain uses TRBV9 and TRBJ2-3, with 11 bases lining up with TRBD2. This clonotype was obtained from a human donor with acute or convalescent COVID-19. The donor label of this sample is uncertain. The CDR3 loop reads CASSVVTSGNTDTQYF. The CDR3 bases are TGTGCCAGCAGCGTAGTGACTAGCGGGAATACAGATACGCAGTATTTT.